The 9 T cell receptor beta chains presented below share a single source sample, sequenced in a study of human T cells and chemical hapten exposure. TCRdb recomputed calls from the RACE reads with MiXCR, one row per CDR3 protein. This sample has around 130,000 distinct CDR3 sequences, with roughly 9% found just once. The time point was: healthy volunteer bleed at 2 weeks. Unfractionated whole blood was the source from which total RNA was extracted. Specimen: whole blood. These receptors all stem from a male donor in good health. Some clones in this sample may be carry-over from other donors' samples.

This clonotype has a handful of counts. The rearrangement joins TRBV7-6 to TRBJ2-1; TRBD2 matches at 7 bases. Germline values: CDR1 SGHVS, CDR2 FNYEAQ. Trimming removed 6 bases from V and 10 bases from J; junction bases left unmatched: 6. This CDR3 is built from 12 residues. CDR3 sequence reads: CASSLGGREQFF. CDR3 nucleotides: TGTGCCAGCAGTTTGGGGGGGAGGGAGCAGTTCTTC. The whole variable domain, filled in from reference TRBV7-6 and TRBJ2-1, reads GAGVSQSPRYKVTKRGQDVALRCDPISGHVSLYWYRQALGQGPEFLTYFNYEAQQDKSGLPNDRFSAERPEGSISTLTIQRTEQRDSAMYRCASSLGGREQFFGPGTRLTVL.

This clonotype was detected many times. The DNA for the CDR3 is TGTGCCAGCAGTTCCTCTTGGGGTAGCGGCAATCAGCCCCAGCATTTT. As protein: CASSSSWGSGNQPQHF. The chain recombines TRBV6-2 or TRBV6-3 with TRBJ1-5; the D is unclear. This CDR3 has 16 amino acids. Germline V gene lookup returns CDR1 MNHEY and CDR2 SVGEGT. Trimming cost V 4 bases and J 2 bases, with 15 bases left between them.

This clonotype was seen more than once but under ten times. The chain is built from TRBV12-5 and TRBJ2-3; D unresolved. The CDR3 spans 12 residues. The germline V gene encodes CDR1 LGHNT and CDR2 FRNRAP. Trimming removed 4 bases from V and 4 bases from J, with 6 bases in between. CDR3: CASGSIADTQYF. In DNA form, the CDR3 reads TGTGCTAGTGGTTCGATCGCAGATACGCAGTATTTT.

This clonotype has a handful of counts. The rearrangement joins TRBV6-2 or TRBV6-3 to TRBJ2-1, with 7 nucleotides matching TRBD2. The CDR3 is 14 amino acids. Trimming at V came to 6 bases and at J to 5 bases, leaving 7 bases not matched to a gene. CDR1 is MNHEY, CDR2 SVGEGT, per germline. This CDR3 reads CASRQSGTNNEQFF. The CDR3 DNA reads TGTGCCAGCAGGCAATCCGGGACTAACAATGAGCAGTTCTTC.

This clonotype has just a few counts. The CDR3 region is CASSLVWTQETQYF. CDR3 in DNA: TGTGCCAGCAGCTTGGTTTGGACCCAAGAGACCCAGTACTTC. This sequence joins TRBV5-6 and TRBJ2-5; D gene uncertain. Trimming stripped 0 bases from V and 1 base from J, with 7 bases between. CDR1 SGHDT and CDR2 YYEEEE come from the germline V gene. The CDR3 is 14 amino acids.

This clonotype appeared many times. This chain joins TRBV5-1 and TRBJ1-4; no firm D call. This CDR3 is built from 15 residues. V was cut by 4 bases and J by 10 bases, with 20 bases left in between. From germline, CDR1 is SGHRS and CDR2 YFSETQ. The CDR3 DNA reads as TGCGCCAGCAGCCCCCGAGAAGCGGCGGGTGGAAAACTGTTTTTT. Translation: CASSPREAAGGKLFF.

This clonotype has more than one count but fewer than ten. The chain has TRBV7-8 and TRBJ1-5; no firm D call. Trimming took 2 bases from V and 5 from J, leaving 10 bases between them. The CDR3 has 14 amino acids. Looked up from germline, CDR1 is SGHVS and CDR2 is FQNEAQ. The CDR3 loop is CASSLKRRDQPQHF. The CDR3, as DNA: TGTGCCAGCAGCTTAAAGCGTCGCGATCAGCCCCAGCATTTT.

This clonotype was seen more than once but under ten times. The chain uses TRBV25-1 and TRBJ2-2, with 7 bases fitting TRBD2. Unmatched junction bases numbered 8, after V lost 4 bases and J lost 3 bases. The CDR3 consists of 16 residues. Germline V gene lookup returns CDR1 MGHDK and CDR2 SYGVNS. CDR3 region: CASSGLGGTDTGELFF. The CDR3 DNA reads as TGTGCCAGCAGTGGCTTGGGGGGGACGGACACCGGGGAGCTGTTTTTT.

In its sample, this clonotype was seen a few times. The chain is built from TRBV18 and TRBJ1-1; 11 bases match TRBD1. The V segment lost 6 bases and the J segment 4 bases; nucleotides outside the gene matches: 7. CDR1 KGHSH and CDR2 LQKENI come from the germline V gene. CDR3 length equals 15 residues. Here the CDR3 DNA reads TGTGCCAGCTCTCCGGACAGGGGGCGGTCCACTGAAGCTTTCTTT. This codes for CASSPDRGRSTEAFF.